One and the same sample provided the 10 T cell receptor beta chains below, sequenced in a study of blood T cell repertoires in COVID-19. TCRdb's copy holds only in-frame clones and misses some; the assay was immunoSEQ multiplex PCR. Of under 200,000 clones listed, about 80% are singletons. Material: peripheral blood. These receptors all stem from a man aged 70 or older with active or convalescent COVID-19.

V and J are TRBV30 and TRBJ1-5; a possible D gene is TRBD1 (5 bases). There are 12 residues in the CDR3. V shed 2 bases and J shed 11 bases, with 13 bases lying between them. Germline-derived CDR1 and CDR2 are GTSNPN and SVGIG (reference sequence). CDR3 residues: CAWSLQSGAQHF. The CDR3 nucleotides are TGTGCCTGGAGTCTACAATCGGGGGCCCAGCATTTT.

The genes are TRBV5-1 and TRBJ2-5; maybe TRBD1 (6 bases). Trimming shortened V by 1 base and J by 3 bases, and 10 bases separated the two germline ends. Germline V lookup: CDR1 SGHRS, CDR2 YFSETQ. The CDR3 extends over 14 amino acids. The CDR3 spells CASSLQAGEETQYF. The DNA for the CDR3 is TGCGCCAGCAGCTTGCAGGCAGGGGAAGAGACCCAGTACTTC.

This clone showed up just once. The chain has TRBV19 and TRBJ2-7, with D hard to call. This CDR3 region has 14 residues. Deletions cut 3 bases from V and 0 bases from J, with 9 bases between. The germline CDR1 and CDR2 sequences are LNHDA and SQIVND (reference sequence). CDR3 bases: TGTGCCAGTAGTATTGTAGACTCCTCCTACGAGCAGTACTTC. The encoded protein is CASSIVDSSYEQYF.

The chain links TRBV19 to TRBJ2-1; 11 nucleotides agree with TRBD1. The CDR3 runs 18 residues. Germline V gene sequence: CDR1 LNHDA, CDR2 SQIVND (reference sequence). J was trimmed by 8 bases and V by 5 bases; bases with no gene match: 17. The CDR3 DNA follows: TGTGCCAGTAGTCATCAGACTCTCCGGGACAGGGGGAAGGATGAGCAGTTCTTC. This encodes CASSHQTLRDRGKDEQFF.

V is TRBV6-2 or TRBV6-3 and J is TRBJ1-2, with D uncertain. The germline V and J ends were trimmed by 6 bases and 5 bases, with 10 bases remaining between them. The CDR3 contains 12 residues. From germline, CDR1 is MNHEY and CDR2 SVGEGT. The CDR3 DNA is TGTGCCAGCAGCCTCCGGGAGTATGGCTACACCTTC. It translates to CASSLREYGYTF.

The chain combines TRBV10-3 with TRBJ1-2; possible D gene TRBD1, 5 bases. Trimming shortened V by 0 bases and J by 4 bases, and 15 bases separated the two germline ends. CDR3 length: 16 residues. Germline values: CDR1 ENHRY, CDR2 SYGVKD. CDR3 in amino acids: CAISESTGSGGYGYTF. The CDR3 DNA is TGTGCCATCAGTGAGTCTACAGGCTCCGGGGGCTATGGCTACACCTTC.

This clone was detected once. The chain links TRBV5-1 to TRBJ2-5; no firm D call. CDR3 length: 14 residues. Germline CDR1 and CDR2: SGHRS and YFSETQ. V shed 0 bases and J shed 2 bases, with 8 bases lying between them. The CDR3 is CASSLGVVQETQYF. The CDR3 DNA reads TGCGCCAGCAGCTTGGGCGTGGTGCAAGAGACCCAGTACTTC.

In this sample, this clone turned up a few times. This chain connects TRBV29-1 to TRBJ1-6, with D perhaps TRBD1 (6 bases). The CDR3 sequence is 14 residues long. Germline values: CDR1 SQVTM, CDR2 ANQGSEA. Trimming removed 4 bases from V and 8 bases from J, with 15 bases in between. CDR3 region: CSVVTGTRDSPLHF. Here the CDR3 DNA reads TGCAGCGTTGTTACCGGGACAAGGGATTCACCCCTCCACTTT.

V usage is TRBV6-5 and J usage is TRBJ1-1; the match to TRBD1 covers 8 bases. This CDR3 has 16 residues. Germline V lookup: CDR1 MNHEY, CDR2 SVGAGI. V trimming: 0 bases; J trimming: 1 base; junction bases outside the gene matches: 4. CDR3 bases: TGTGCCAGCAGTTACTCGACAGGGGCCTCGAACACTGAAGCTTTCTTT. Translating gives CASSYSTGASNTEAFF.

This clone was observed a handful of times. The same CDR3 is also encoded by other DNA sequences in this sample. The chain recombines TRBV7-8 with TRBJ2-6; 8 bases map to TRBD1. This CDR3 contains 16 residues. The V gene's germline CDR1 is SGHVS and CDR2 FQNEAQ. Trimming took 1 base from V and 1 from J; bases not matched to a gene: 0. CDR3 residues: CASSLGQGSGANVLTF. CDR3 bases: TGTGCCAGCAGCTTAGGACAGGGGTCTGGGGCCAACGTCCTGACTTTC.